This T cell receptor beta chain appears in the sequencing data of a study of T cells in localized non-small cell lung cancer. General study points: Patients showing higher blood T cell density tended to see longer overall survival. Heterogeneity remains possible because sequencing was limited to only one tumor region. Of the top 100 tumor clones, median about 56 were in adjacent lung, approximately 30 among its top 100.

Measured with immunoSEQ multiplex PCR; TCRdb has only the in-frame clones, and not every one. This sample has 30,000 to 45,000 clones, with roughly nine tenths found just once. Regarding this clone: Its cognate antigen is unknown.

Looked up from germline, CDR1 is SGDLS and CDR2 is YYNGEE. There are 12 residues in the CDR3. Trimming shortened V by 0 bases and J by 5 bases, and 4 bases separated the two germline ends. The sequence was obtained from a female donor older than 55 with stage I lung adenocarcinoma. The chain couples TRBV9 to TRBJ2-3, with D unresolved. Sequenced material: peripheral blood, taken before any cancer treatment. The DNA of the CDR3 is TGTGCCAGCAGCGTAGTACTAGATACGCAGTATTTT. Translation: CASSVVLDTQYF.